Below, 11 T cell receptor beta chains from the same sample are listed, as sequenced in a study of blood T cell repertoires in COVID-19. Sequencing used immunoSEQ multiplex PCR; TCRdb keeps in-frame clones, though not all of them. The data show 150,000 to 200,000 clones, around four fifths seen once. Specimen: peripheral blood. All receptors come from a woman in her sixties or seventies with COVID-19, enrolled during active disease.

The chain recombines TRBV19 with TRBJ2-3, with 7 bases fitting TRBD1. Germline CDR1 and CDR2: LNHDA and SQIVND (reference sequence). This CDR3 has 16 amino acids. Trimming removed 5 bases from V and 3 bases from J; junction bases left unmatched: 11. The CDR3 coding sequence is TGTGCCAGTAGTGGCGGAGTAGGCAGGGGGACAGATACGCAGTATTTT. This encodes CASSGGVGRGTDTQYF.

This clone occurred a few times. The chain's CDR3 is CASILGHLSEQYV. CDR3 nucleotides: TGTGCCAGCATCTTGGGACACCTTAGCGAGCAGTACGTC. This chain joins TRBV21-1 and TRBJ2-7; TRBD1, the table's D call, lacks a check against the DNA. TRBV21-1 is classified as a pseudogene. This CDR3 spans 13 amino acids.

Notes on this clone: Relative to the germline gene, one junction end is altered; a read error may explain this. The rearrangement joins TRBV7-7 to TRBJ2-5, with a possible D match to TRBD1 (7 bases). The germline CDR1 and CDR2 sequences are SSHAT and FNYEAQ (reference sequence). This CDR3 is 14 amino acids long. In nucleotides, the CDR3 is TGTGCTAGCAGCCAGGGGGGACTGCAAGAGACCCAGTACTTC. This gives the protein CASSQGGLQETQYF.

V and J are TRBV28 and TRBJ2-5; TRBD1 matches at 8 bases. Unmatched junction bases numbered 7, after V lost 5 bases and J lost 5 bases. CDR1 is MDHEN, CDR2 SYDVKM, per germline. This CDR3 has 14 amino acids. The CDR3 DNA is TGTGCCAGCAGTACTTCTCGACAGGGGGAGACCCAGTACTTC. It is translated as CASSTSRQGETQYF.

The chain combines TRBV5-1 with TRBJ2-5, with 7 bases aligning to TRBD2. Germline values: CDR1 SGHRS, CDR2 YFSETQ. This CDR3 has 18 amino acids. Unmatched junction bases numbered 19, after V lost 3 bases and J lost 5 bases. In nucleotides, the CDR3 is TGCGCCAGCAGCTCAGGACACCGGAGGTCGGGAGGACTTGAGACCCAGTACTTC. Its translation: CASSSGHRRSGGLETQYF.

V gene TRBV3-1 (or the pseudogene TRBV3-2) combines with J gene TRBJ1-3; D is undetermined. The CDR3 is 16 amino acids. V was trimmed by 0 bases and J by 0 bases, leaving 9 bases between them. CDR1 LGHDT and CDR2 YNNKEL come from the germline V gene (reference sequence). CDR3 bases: TGTGCCAGCAGCCAAGATCCGAGGAGCTCTGGAAACACCATATATTTT. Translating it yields CASSQDPRSSGNTIYF.

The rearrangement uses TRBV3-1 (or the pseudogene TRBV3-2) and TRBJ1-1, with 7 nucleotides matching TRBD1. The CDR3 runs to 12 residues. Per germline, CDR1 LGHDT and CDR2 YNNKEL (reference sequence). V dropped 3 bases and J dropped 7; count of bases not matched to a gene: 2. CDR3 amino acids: CASSHRQGEAFF. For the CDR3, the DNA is TGTGCCAGCAGCCATAGACAGGGTGAAGCTTTCTTT.

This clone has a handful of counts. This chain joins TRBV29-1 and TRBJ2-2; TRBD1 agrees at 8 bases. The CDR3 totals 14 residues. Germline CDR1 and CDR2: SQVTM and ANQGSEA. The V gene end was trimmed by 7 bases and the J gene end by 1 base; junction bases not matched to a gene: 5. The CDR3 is CSATGTGNTGELFF. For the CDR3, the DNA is TGCAGCGCTACCGGGACAGGGAACACCGGGGAGCTGTTTTTT.

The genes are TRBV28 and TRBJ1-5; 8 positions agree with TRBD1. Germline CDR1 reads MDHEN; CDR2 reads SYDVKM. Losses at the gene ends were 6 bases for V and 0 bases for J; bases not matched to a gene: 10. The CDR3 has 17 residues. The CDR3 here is CASRGNRGEYSNQPQHF. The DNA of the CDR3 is TGTGCCAGCAGGGGGAACAGGGGGGAGTATAGCAATCAGCCCCAGCATTTT.

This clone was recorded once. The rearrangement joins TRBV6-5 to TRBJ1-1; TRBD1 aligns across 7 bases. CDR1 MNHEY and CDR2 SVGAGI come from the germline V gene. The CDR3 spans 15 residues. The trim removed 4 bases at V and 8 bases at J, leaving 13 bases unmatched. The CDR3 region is CASSSNRGGLLEAFF. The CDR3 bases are TGTGCCAGCAGTTCCAACAGGGGTGGATTGTTAGAAGCTTTCTTT.

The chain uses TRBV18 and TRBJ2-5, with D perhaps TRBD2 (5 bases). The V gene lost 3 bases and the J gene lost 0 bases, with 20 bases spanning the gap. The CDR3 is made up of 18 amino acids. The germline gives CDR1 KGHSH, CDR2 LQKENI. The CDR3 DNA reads TGTGCCAGCTCACCGGAGGAGAGAGGGCGGAGGTACCAAGAGACCCAGTACTTC. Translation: CASSPEERGRRYQETQYF.